This T cell receptor (beta chain) was sequenced for a study of blood T cell repertoires in COVID-19. Germline CDR1 reads MDHEN; CDR2 reads SYDVKM. The ends lost 4 bases at V and 3 bases at J; junction bases unmatched: 10. The CDR3 is 17 amino acids. Produced via immunoSEQ multiplex PCR; TCRdb's table is partial and in-frame only. The sample includes a few hundred thousand clones, roughly nine tenths of them seen just once. This TCR was recovered from a woman in her fifties or sixties with COVID-19, enrolled during active disease. The chain uses TRBV28 and TRBJ1-1, with 11 bases matching TRBD1. Input material: peripheral blood. CDR3 residues: CASSSWRTGGRDTEAFF. CDR3 bases: TGTGCCAGCAGTTCGTGGAGGACAGGGGGCAGAGACACTGAAGCTTTCTTT. Using reference TRBV28 and TRBJ1-1 for the parts outside the CDR3, the full variable domain is DVKVTQSSRYLVKRTGEKVFLECVQDMDHENMFWYRQDPGLGLRLIYFSYDVKMKEKGDIPEGYSVSREKKERFSLILESASTNQTSMYLCASSSWRTGGRDTEAFFGQGTRLTVV.